This TCR beta chain was recorded in a study of beta chain features in type 1 diabetes. As for the study in general: All samples yielded 85 million to 130 million examined sorted cells. Study-wide results and limits: When VDJ junctions were examined, type 1 diabetes patients showed fewer insertions and more deletions.

Every isolated RNA sample was fully reverse transcribed, so sequencing captured expressed TCRB transcripts. Repertoires were generated with immunoSEQ multiplex PCR, while TCRdb's copy carries only in-frame clones and drops some. The repertoire holds around 240,000 clones, with 9% to 10% as singletons. One heparinised blood draw, averaging about 120 mL, came from each donor. CD45RO/CCR7/CD25/CD127/CD95/CD27 sorting isolated CD4+ naive, central memory, regulatory and stem cell-like memory cells. With respect to this clone: What it recognizes is unknown.

Trimming pared 1 base from V and 5 bases from J, leaving 18 bases between. CDR1 is LNHDA and CDR2 is SQIVND in the germline V gene (reference sequence). The CDR3 has 17 residues. Material for sequencing was naive CD4+ T cells from blood. The V call is TRBV19, the J call TRBJ1-5; D remains ambiguous. The sequence derives from a woman younger than 35 in good health. CDR3 sequence reads: CASSIGLQHRLYQPQHF. CDR3 nucleotide sequence: TGTGCCAGTAGTATAGGCCTACAGCACCGGCTTTATCAGCCCCAGCATTTT. Combining the CDR3 with reference TRBV19 and TRBJ1-5 gives the whole variable domain DGGITQSPKYLFRKEGQNVTLSCEQNLNHDAMYWYRQDPGQGLRLIYYSQIVNDFQKGDIAEGYSVSREKKESFPLTVTSAQKNPTAFYLCASSIGLQHRLYQPQHFGDGTRLSIL.